These 30 T cell receptor beta chains came from one sample sequenced in a study of tumor and adjacent non-tumor tissue in lung cancer. The template was RNA from unsorted bulk tissue. More than 3 cm separated this lung sample from the edge of the tumor. A modified ARM-PCR protocol with three rounds of nested PCR amplified TCRbeta. TCRdb processed the multiplex PCR reads anew with MiXCR; each CDR3 protein has one entry. The sample contains about 98,000 distinct CDR3 sequences, about 80% of which appear only once. Sequencing used distant non-tumor lung tissue. The source is a man in his 60s with small cell lung cancer.

As concerns this clonotype: The germline gene is not matched at one end of the junction; a read error may be the cause. The gene calls are TRBV11-2 and TRBJ2-1, with D tentatively TRBD2 (5 bases). This CDR3 comprises 13 residues. Germline CDR1 and CDR2: SGHAT and FQNNGV. The CDR3 region has the DNA TGTGCCAGCAACTTAGATGCGGCGGGCCGAAAGATCTTC. Its translation: CASNLDAAGRKIF.

The V gene is TRBV20-1, the J gene TRBJ1-5; D gene ambiguous. The CDR3 is made up of 14 amino acids. Germline values: CDR1 DFQATT, CDR2 SNEGSKA (reference sequence). V was cut by 7 bases and J by 4 bases, with 17 bases left in between. DNA of the CDR3: TGCAGTGTTATGGTCGGCTATAGGAATCAGCCCCAGCATTTT. Its protein is CSVMVGYRNQPQHF.

V is TRBV29-1 and J is TRBJ1-6; D remains ambiguous. CDR1 is SQVTM and CDR2 is ANQGSEA in the germline V gene. The CDR3 has 13 amino acids. The ends were cut back, 7 bases at V and 15 bases at J, with 22 bases in the middle. The DNA of the CDR3 is TGCAGCGCGAGGAGCTCCTATAATCCACGCCTCCACTTT. Amino acid sequence: CSARSSYNPRLHF.

With regard to this clonotype: An end of the junction does not agree with germline; a read error may underlie this. The rearrangement links TRBV11-3 to TRBJ2-1; D is perhaps TRBD1 (5 bases). CDR3 length: 12 amino acids. Germline loops: CDR1 SGHNT, CDR2 YENEEA. CDR3 in amino acids: CAGSLRTYEQAF. CDR3 bases: TGTGCCGGCAGCTTAAGGACATATGAGCAGGCCTTC. Together with reference TRBV11-3 and TRBJ2-1, the CDR3 gives the full variable domain: EAGVVQSPRYKIIEKKQPVAFWCNPISGHNTLYWYLQNLGQGPELLIRYENEEAVDDSQLPKDRFSAERLKGVDSTLKIQPAELGDSAVYLCAGSLRTYEQAFGPGTRLTVL.

As concerns this clonotype: Its ends do not fully match the called genes, so a read error is possible. V and J are TRBV11-3 and TRBJ2-7; TRBD2 agrees at 8 bases. In germline, CDR1 is SGHNT, CDR2 YENEEA. This CDR3 comprises 17 residues. CDR3 bases: TGTGCCAGCAGATTTAGCGGGAACAGCCCCACTGTCTACGAGCAGTATTTC. This codes for CASRFSGNSPTVYEQYF.

The sample holds a few counts of this clonotype. One end of the junction varies from germline; a read error may be responsible. The CDR3 DNA is TGTGCCAGTAGTTTAACAAGCACCTACGAGCAGTACTTC. It yields the protein CASSLTSTYEQYF. The chain carries TRBV12-3 or TRBV12-4 and TRBJ2-7; no clear D gene. This CDR3 region has 13 residues.

About this clonotype: The conserved final phenylalanine or tryptophan is absent from the CDR3, which likely points to a read error. No DNA is shown, since the ends of the CDR3 on it are uncertain; the CDR3 is the one TCRdb lists. The CDR3 region is CASSPGTSASGELSY. This chain uses TRBV12-3 or TRBV12-4 with TRBJ2-2; the table assigns TRBD2, which was not confirmed against the DNA. The CDR3 is 15 residues long, ends included.

The chain links TRBV4-1 to TRBJ2-1; tentative D call: TRBD1 (5 bases). V was pared by 6 bases and J by 7 bases, with 19 bases between. This CDR3 comprises 15 residues. Germline assignment: CDR1 MGHRA and CDR2 YSYEKL. In nucleotides, the CDR3 is TGCGCCAGCAGTCAGGATGGCAAGGCAGGGAATGAGCAGTTCTTC. Protein: CASSQDGKAGNEQFF.

Only a few counts were recorded for this clonotype. A much larger clone is a single base away; this may be a read error. This chain links TRBV25-1 with TRBJ1-1; TRBD1 is a possible D gene (5 bases). The germline V gene encodes CDR1 MGHDK and CDR2 SYGVNS. The CDR3 covers 15 residues. The CDR3 loop reads CASSDSWGGETVAFF. CDR3 bases: TGTGCCAGCAGTGATTCCTGGGGCGGGGAGACTGTAGCTTTCTTT.

This clonotype was observed at least ten times. The genes are TRBV10-3 and TRBJ2-1; D gene uncertain. The germline V and J ends were trimmed by 9 bases and 5 bases, with 11 bases remaining between them. Germline assignment: CDR1 ENHRY and CDR2 SYGVKD. The CDR3 spans 12 residues. CDR3 in DNA: TGTGCCATTCGAGCGTCGCACAATGAGCAGTTCTTC. Amino acids: CAIRASHNEQFF.

This CDR3 reads CRISGGEAAREQFF. In DNA, the CDR3 is TGCAGGATCTCTGGGGGGGAAGCGGCACGTGAGCAGTTCTTC. This rearrangement joins TRBV29-1 to TRBJ2-1; 7 bases align to TRBD2. This CDR3 spans 14 amino acids. CDR1 and CDR2 (germline): SQVTM, ANQGSEA.

Concerning this clonotype: It may be a read error: a sequence one base away is much more abundant. The CDR3 does not close with the conserved phenylalanine or tryptophan, likely indicating a read error. The V call is TRBV28, the J call TRBJ2-2; 8 positions agree with TRBD2. The CDR3 is 18 amino acids. CDR1 and CDR2 from the germline V gene are MDHEN and SYDVKM. The J segment lost 5 bases and the V segment lost 4 bases, leaving 15 bases of the junction unmatched. The CDR3 sequence: CASSYIAGLARGTGELFI. The CDR3 DNA reads TGTGCCAGCAGTTACATCGCCGGACTAGCAAGGGGGACCGGGGAGCTGTTTATT.

This rearrangement joins TRBV19 to TRBJ2-3; either TRBD1 or TRBD2 may fit D (5 bases each). The germline V gene encodes CDR1 LNHDA and CDR2 SQIVND (reference sequence). Trimming took 5 bases from V and 3 from J, leaving 18 bases between them. The CDR3 loop spans 16 amino acids. The CDR3 protein is CASSRLTGPITDTQYF. For the CDR3, the DNA is TGTGCCAGTAGTCGCCTAACGGGGCCCATAACAGATACGCAGTATTTT.

CDR3 DNA: TGTGCCAGCAGTTCCGGGACAAGGGAATTTGTAGATGGCTACACCTTC. This encodes CASSSGTREFVDGYTF. This chain connects TRBV28 to TRBJ1-2; TRBD1 is a possible D gene (6 bases). The V gene's germline CDR1 is MDHEN and CDR2 SYDVKM. The CDR3 runs 16 residues. Trimming took 4 bases from V and 6 from J, leaving 21 bases between them.

This clonotype was observed many times. The chain combines TRBV6-5 with TRBJ2-1; 14 bases map to TRBD2. There are 19 residues in the CDR3. V was clipped by 1 base and J by 4 bases; unmatched bases: 9. CDR1 MNHEY and CDR2 SVGAGI come from the germline V gene. The CDR3 region has the DNA TGTGCCAGCAGTTACTATATACCGGGACTAGCGGGAGTATACAATGAGCAGTTCTTC. It encodes CASSYYIPGLAGVYNEQFF.

This rearrangement joins TRBV7-2 to TRBJ2-2; 14 positions match TRBD2. V trimming: 3 bases; J trimming: 5 bases; junction bases outside the gene matches: 5. Germline CDR1 and CDR2: SGHTA and FQGNSA. The CDR3 consists of 17 residues. CDR3 sequence reads: CASSLGLAGVITGELFF. CDR3 bases: TGTGCCAGCAGCTTGGGACTAGCGGGAGTGATAACCGGGGAGCTGTTTTTT.

About this clonotype: This clone may be a read error of a much larger clone one base away. The CDR3 coding sequence is TGTGCCACCAGTGATCCTTTAGCGAATGGGGATGAGCAGTTCTTC. Translating it yields CATSDPLANGDEQFF. This chain connects TRBV24-1 to TRBJ2-1, with D possibly being TRBD2 (5 bases). V shed 3 bases and J shed 8 bases, with 16 bases lying between them. This CDR3 comprises 15 residues. CDR1 is KGHDR, CDR2 SFDVKD, per germline.

This clonotype was picked up one time. CDR3 bases: TGTGCCACCTCCCCAGGACCCCACAATGAGCAGTTCTTC. It translates to CATSPGPHNEQFF. This chain uses TRBV6-5 with TRBJ2-1; no clear D gene. CDR1 is MNHEY and CDR2 is SVGAGI in the germline V gene. The CDR3 sequence is 13 residues long. Between the trimmed V and J ends, which lost 10 bases and 5 bases, there was a span of 15 bases.

The sample holds one count of this clonotype. The CDR3 end shows no conserved phenylalanine or tryptophan, and so a read error is likely. The chain has TRBV29-1 and TRBJ2-7; tentatively, D is TRBD1 (5 bases). This CDR3 contains 12 residues. The germline V gene encodes CDR1 SQVTM and CDR2 ANQGSEA. Trimming left V 7 bases short and J 4 bases short, with 14 bases between. In nucleotides, the CDR3 is TGCAGCGCCCTGGACACCTCTTACGAGCAGTACCTC. As protein: CSALDTSYEQYL.

The chain recombines TRBV29-1 with TRBJ2-3, with D hard to call. The germline CDR1 and CDR2 sequences are SQVTM and ANQGSEA. The CDR3 covers 15 residues. Deletions cut 7 bases from V and 2 bases from J, with 19 bases between. The CDR3 spells CSAGLSAHHTDTQYF. The CDR3 nucleotides read TGCAGCGCTGGGCTATCGGCCCATCACACAGATACGCAGTATTTT.

Details on this clonotype: With a much larger clone just one base away, this may be a read error. The chain links TRBV20-1 to TRBJ1-5; D uncertain. Trimming took off 1 base at V and 6 bases at J, with 13 bases between the two ends. This CDR3 is 14 amino acids long. Germline loops: CDR1 DFQATT, CDR2 SNEGSKA (reference sequence). CDR3 DNA sequence: TGCAGTGCTAGAGGGGAGGGCATAAGTCAGCCCCAGCATTTT. Amino acid sequence: CSARGEGISQPQHF.

Concerning this clonotype: Germline and junction disagree at one end, which may indicate a read error. This sequence joins TRBV6-1 and TRBJ2-3, with TRBD1 as a possible D gene (6 bases). The CDR3 has 15 residues. Germline CDR1 is MNHNS and CDR2 is SASEGT. DNA for the CDR3: TGTGCCATCAGGAGGACAGTAGTCCTTCCAGACACGCAGTATTTT. As protein: CAIRRTVVLPDTQYF.

In regard to this clonotype: One end of the junction does not line up with germline, which may come from a read error. V gene TRBV11-1 combines with J gene TRBJ2-1; the match to TRBD2 covers 9 bases. The CDR3 is 18 residues long. Germline CDR1 and CDR2: SGHAT and FQDESV (reference sequence). DNA of the CDR3: TGTGACAGCAGCTCCGAATCGAGGACTAGCGAGAGTGGTAATGAGCAGTTCTTC. It is translated as CDSSSESRTSESGNEQFF.

CDR3 amino acids: CASSLVTGTYEQYF. The CDR3 nucleotides read TGTGCCAGCAGCTTAGTAACCGGGACGTACGAGCAGTACTTC. V is TRBV11-2 and J is TRBJ2-7; D may be TRBD1 or TRBD2 (5 bases each). The V and J ends lost 1 base and 4 bases respectively, with 11 bases between them. The CDR3 covers 14 residues. Germline CDR1 and CDR2: SGHAT and FQNNGV.

This clonotype showed up many times. J is TRBJ1-5 and V is TRBV6-6; 7 bases align to TRBD1. V shed 4 bases and J 9 bases; nucleotides not matched to a gene: 12. The germline V gene encodes CDR1 MNHNY and CDR2 SVGAGI (reference sequence). CDR3 length equals 15 residues. CDR3 amino acids: CASSSPGQAQGPQHF. The CDR3 DNA reads TGTGCCAGCAGTTCCCCCGGACAGGCGCAAGGGCCCCAGCATTTT.

In the case of this clonotype: Compared with germline, one end of the junction differs, possibly owing to a read error. V gene TRBV11-2 combines with J gene TRBJ2-1, with 8 bases that match TRBD2. Germline assignment: CDR1 SGHAT and CDR2 FQNNGV. This CDR3 spans 16 amino acids. CDR3 protein: CASSIIGRGSYYEQFF. CDR3 nucleotide sequence: TGTGCCAGCAGCATAATCGGGAGGGGTTCCTACTATGAGCAGTTCTTC.

A word on this clonotype: One junction end does not reproduce the germline sequence, and a read error may be involved. V usage is TRBV4-1 and J usage is TRBJ1-2; D may be TRBD1 (5 bases). The CDR3 length is 15 residues. In germline, CDR1 is MGHRA, CDR2 YSYEKL. The CDR3 DNA reads TGCGCCAGCAACCAAGGCCAACGGGGGAGCTATGGCTACACCTTC. Translation gives CASNQGQRGSYGYTF.

This clonotype was detected only once. A much larger clone sits a single nucleotide away, making a read error possible. This rearrangement joins TRBV30 to TRBJ1-2; D might be TRBD1 (5 bases). Germline V gene sequence: CDR1 GTSNPN, CDR2 SVGIG (reference sequence). The germline V and J ends were trimmed by 4 bases and 8 bases, with 14 bases remaining between them. This CDR3 contains 12 residues. Here the CDR3 DNA reads TGTGCCTGGACTCGGGACTCGGAGGGCTACACCTTC. Translation: CAWTRDSEGYTF.

Comment on this clonotype: At one of its ends the junction is not consistent with the germline gene, which may arise from a read error. V usage is TRBV29-1 and J usage is TRBJ1-2; maybe TRBD1 (6 bases). The CDR3 is 13 amino acids. Germline loops: CDR1 SQVTM, CDR2 ANQGSEA. CDR3 amino acids: CGVRNREGYGYTF. The CDR3 DNA follows: TGCGGCGTAAGGAACAGGGAGGGCTATGGCTACACCTTC.

This chain uses TRBV6-1 with TRBJ2-7; 9 nucleotides align to TRBD1. The germline CDR1 and CDR2 sequences are MNHNS and SASEGT. This CDR3 region has 16 residues. The ends lost 10 bases at V and 6 bases at J; junction bases unmatched: 19. CDR3 protein: CANRRVWLRDRVEQYF. DNA of the CDR3: TGTGCCAACAGGCGTGTTTGGCTCCGGGACAGGGTCGAGCAGTACTTC.